The 27 T cell receptor beta chains below come from one sample, sequenced in a study of spatial heterogeneity in lung cancer (dated by TCRdb to about 2019). On the study overall, not on this receptor specifically: The number of expanded intratumoral alpha and beta TCRs correlated with the tumor nonsynonymous mutation count.

The sample's time point, from its label and the paper: sample taken at primary tumor resection. Their cognate antigens are unknown. The library was built by means of 5' RACE. TCRdb names NextSeq 500 as the instrument used. The public sequencing data were trimmed at Q25 with fastp and processed into clonotypes with MiXCR by TCRdb, which kept only in-frame beta chains. Each CDR3 protein gets just one entry, which takes the most common genes and DNA from the rows behind it. This sample is represented by roughly 9,800 distinct CDR3 sequences; approximately 50% of them were singletons. The ten largest clones represent about 28% of the sample. Specimen: lung tumor tissue, collected at surgery. The receptor source for this set is a female donor with early-stage non-small cell lung cancer.

Notes on this clonotype: This beta chain was picked up by a library intended for alpha chains and is off target, so its count carries little meaning. The chain links TRBV5-6 to TRBJ1-2; TRBD1 aligns across 7 bases. Germline V gene sequence: CDR1 SGHDT, CDR2 YYEEEE. The trim removed 7 bases at V and 7 bases at J, leaving 16 bases unmatched. The CDR3 extends over 15 amino acids. The CDR3 sequence: CASSLNVAGGTGYTF. In DNA form, the CDR3 reads TGTGCCAGCTCCCTCAACGTGGCAGGGGGAACTGGCTACACCTTC.

In regard to this clonotype: This beta chain is an off-target read within a library intended for alpha chains, so its frequency means little. The chain carries TRBV4-2 and TRBJ1-1, with 8 bases aligning to TRBD1. V lost 2 bases and J lost 4; bases outside the gene matches: 3. The CDR3 length is 14 residues. CDR1 and CDR2 from the germline V gene are LGHNA and YNFKEQ. In DNA, the CDR3 is TGTGCCAGCAGCCAACACACAGGGGGCACTGAAGCTTTCTTT. The encoded protein is CASSQHTGGTEAFF.

In this sample, this clonotype turned up a few times. This beta chain is an off-target read within a library intended for alpha chains, so its frequency means little. This rearrangement joins TRBV19 to TRBJ2-5, with 11 bases aligning to TRBD1. V shed 6 bases and J 7 bases; nucleotides not matched to a gene: 7. This CDR3 has 14 residues. Per germline, CDR1 LNHDA and CDR2 SQIVND (reference sequence). CDR3: CASSPTGTGGTQYF. CDR3 coding DNA: TGTGCCAGTAGCCCTACCGGGACAGGGGGGACCCAGTACTTC. Variable domain in full (rest from reference TRBV19 and TRBJ2-5): DGGITQSPKYLFRKEGQNVTLSCEQNLNHDAMYWYRQDPGQGLRLIYYSQIVNDFQKGDIAEGYSVSREKKESFPLTVTSAQKNPTAFYLCASSPTGTGGTQYFGPGTRLLVL.

Relative to its sample, this clonotype is medium-sized. For a library built for alpha chains, this beta chain is a stray read; little rests on its size. The chain joins TRBV11-2 to TRBJ1-2; a possible D gene is TRBD1 (6 bases). The CDR3 extends over 18 amino acids. The germline gives CDR1 SGHAT, CDR2 FQNNGV. The V end was cut by 0 bases, the J end by 8 bases, with 25 bases between. The CDR3 protein is CASSLDLAWGGRGGGYTF. DNA for the CDR3: TGTGCCAGCAGCTTAGATCTCGCCTGGGGCGGCAGGGGAGGAGGCTACACCTTC.

Of note for this clonotype: Little can be read into the size of this beta chain, an off-target read in a library designed for alpha chains. The gene calls are TRBV20-1 and TRBJ2-7; 12 nucleotides align to TRBD2. Per germline, CDR1 DFQATT and CDR2 SNEGSKA (reference sequence). The CDR3 spans 13 residues. After removal of 5 bases from V and 9 bases from J, the junction contained 8 bases not matched to a gene. The CDR3 coding sequence is TGCAGTGCTTACACTAGCGGGGGGTTCGGGCAGTACTTC. It translates to CSAYTSGGFGQYF.

As concerns this clonotype: This beta chain slipped into a library made for alpha chains as a stray read, so its size is not meaningful. This chain links TRBV18 with TRBJ1-5; a weak D match, TRBD1 (5 bases). Germline CDR1 and CDR2: KGHSH and LQKENI. This CDR3 spans 15 amino acids. V shed 3 bases and J shed 2 bases, with 11 bases lying between them. This CDR3 is CASSPLGGGNQPQHF. The CDR3 coding sequence is TGTGCCAGCTCACCGCTGGGGGGGGGCAATCAGCCCCAGCATTTT.

As concerns this clonotype: A library prepared for alpha chains yielded this beta chain as an off-target read; its size is of little meaning. J is TRBJ1-4 and V is TRBV30, with D perhaps matching TRBD1 (5 bases). The CDR3 totals 15 residues. From germline, CDR1 is GTSNPN and CDR2 SVGIG (reference sequence). V dropped 3 bases and J dropped 8 bases, with 19 bases sitting between them. The CDR3 sequence is CAWSGTGPGVEKLFF. The CDR3 region has the DNA TGTGCCTGGAGCGGGACCGGGCCCGGGGTCGAAAAACTGTTTTTT. The entire variable domain, with the rest obtained from reference TRBV30 and TRBJ1-4, is as follows: SQTIHQWPATLVQPVGSPLSLECTVEGTSNPNLYWYRQAAGRGLQLLFYSVGIGQISSEVPQNLSASRPQDRQFILSSKKLLLSDSGFYLCAWSGTGPGVEKLFFGSGTQLSVL.

This clonotype showed up just a few times. This beta chain is off target for a library built for alpha chains, so its abundance means little. The chain's CDR3 is CASSQAPGQAPLHF. DNA of the CDR3: TGCGCCAGCAGCCAAGCGCCGGGGCAGGCACCCCTCCACTTT. The chain joins TRBV4-3 to TRBJ1-6, with D possibly matching TRBD1 (5 bases). The V gene lost 1 base and the J gene lost 11 bases, with 12 bases spanning the gap. Germline loops: CDR1 LGHNA, CDR2 YSLEER. The CDR3 runs 14 residues.

As concerns this clonotype: Being off target in a library aimed at alpha chains, this beta chain has a size of little meaning. The chain has TRBV6-1 and TRBJ1-1, with D uncertain. Trimming took off 6 bases at V and 3 bases at J, with 11 bases between the two ends. The CDR3 has 13 residues. Looked up from germline, CDR1 is MNHNS and CDR2 is SASEGT. This chain's CDR3 is CASSIRLYTEAFF. The DNA of the CDR3 is TGTGCCAGCAGCATCCGACTGTACACTGAAGCTTTCTTT.

Comments on this clonotype: This beta chain is an unintended read in a library built for alpha chains; its size means little. This rearrangement joins TRBV7-3 to TRBJ2-1, with D tentatively TRBD1 (6 bases). Per germline, CDR1 SGHTA and CDR2 FQGTGA. V shed 4 bases and J shed 7 bases, with 11 bases lying between them. The CDR3 consists of 13 residues. CDR3 sequence: CASSSDRRNEQFF. CDR3 in DNA: TGTGCCAGCAGCTCCGACAGGCGGAATGAGCAGTTCTTC.

As concerns this clonotype: Because the library targeted alpha chains, this beta chain is an off-target read whose size means little. The rearrangement links TRBV7-8 to TRBJ2-3; 7 bases are a match to TRBD1. With 5 bases clipped from V and 0 bases from J, the junction kept 5 bases outside the gene matches. Germline values: CDR1 SGHVS, CDR2 FQNEAQ. The length of the CDR3 is 15 residues. This chain's CDR3 is CASSEGASSTDTQYF. The CDR3, as DNA: TGTGCCAGCAGCGAGGGGGCTAGTAGCACAGATACGCAGTATTTT.

About this clonotype: With the library built for alpha chains, this beta chain is off target and its frequency is not meaningful. The CDR3 reads CASSGQIQETQYF. DNA for the CDR3: TGTGCCAGCAGCGGACAGATCCAAGAGACCCAGTACTTC. The V call is TRBV7-7, the J call TRBJ2-5, with D tentatively TRBD1 (6 bases). The CDR3 is made up of 13 amino acids. V was cut by 5 bases and J by 1 base, with 8 bases left in between. Germline lookup yields CDR1 SSHAT and CDR2 FNYEAQ (reference sequence).

To note about this clonotype: This beta chain slipped into a library made for alpha chains as a stray read, so its size is not meaningful. The CDR3 DNA reads as TGTGCTAGTGCCGACGACCGAGAGTCTAGTCATAACTATGGCTACACCTTC. It specifies CASADDRESSHNYGYTF. The chain joins TRBV12-5 to TRBJ1-2; the D is unclear. Per the germline V gene, CDR1 is LGHNT and CDR2 is FRNRAP. Trimming cost V 7 bases and J 1 base, with 22 bases left between them. CDR3 length: 17 amino acids.

Turning to this clonotype: Little can be read into the size of this beta chain, an off-target read in a library designed for alpha chains. CDR3 in DNA: TGTGCCAGCAGCTTTGGCAGGGCGACCCTCAACTATGGCTACACCTTC. Residues: CASSFGRATLNYGYTF. The chain combines TRBV7-2 with TRBJ1-2; weak D call: TRBD1 (5 bases). The V end lost 3 bases, the J end lost 2 bases, and 16 bases lay between the germline ends. The CDR3 loop spans 16 amino acids. CDR1 and CDR2 from the germline V gene are SGHTA and FQGNSA.

As regards this clonotype: The library was prepared for alpha chains; this beta chain is a stray read, so its frequency means little. The chain recombines TRBV5-4 with TRBJ2-5; D is ambiguous. This CDR3 comprises 11 residues. Germline V gene sequence: CDR1 SGHNT, CDR2 YYREEE (reference sequence). Trimming cost V 3 bases and J 5 bases, with 5 bases left between them. The CDR3 DNA sequence: TGTGCCAGCAGCTCCGGGGAGACCCAGTACTTC. This encodes CASSSGETQYF.

This clonotype occurred a few times. This beta chain was picked up by a library intended for alpha chains and is off target, so its count carries little meaning. The chain uses TRBV11-2 and TRBJ2-3; TRBD2 matches 9 bases. V lost 1 base, J lost 9 bases, and 5 bases stayed unmatched. Germline values: CDR1 SGHAT, CDR2 FQNNGV. The CDR3 contains 14 residues. The DNA of the CDR3 is TGTGCCAGCAGCTTAGCCGCGGGAGGGGCCACGCAGTATTTT. Protein: CASSLAAGGATQYF.

This clonotype was found once. This beta chain appears as a stray read in a library generated for alpha chains; its size is not informative. The chain is built from TRBV20-1 and TRBJ1-6, with 9 positions matching TRBD1. Trimming removed 7 bases from V and 7 bases from J; junction bases left unmatched: 8. This CDR3 is built from 14 residues. Germline assignment: CDR1 DFQATT and CDR2 SNEGSKA (reference sequence). The DNA for the CDR3 is TGCAGTGTTTGGACAGGGGAGAACAATTCACCCCTCCACTTT. Translating gives CSVWTGENNSPLHF.

Only a few counts were recorded for this clonotype. Found in a library prepared for alpha chains, this beta chain is an off-target read, and its abundance has little meaning. The chain couples TRBV18 to TRBJ2-3, with 7 nucleotides matching TRBD2. The germline CDR1 and CDR2 sequences are KGHSH and LQKENI. This CDR3 comprises 15 residues. The ends lost 1 base at V and 1 base at J; junction bases unmatched: 2. CDR3 bases: TGTGCCAGCTCACCACAAGGGAGGGGCACAGATACGCAGTATTTT. As protein: CASSPQGRGTDTQYF.

Worth noting for this clonotype: Found in a library prepared for alpha chains, this beta chain is an off-target read, and its abundance has little meaning. This rearrangement joins TRBV6-5 to TRBJ2-5, with D hard to call. Germline values: CDR1 MNHEY, CDR2 SVGAGI. The CDR3 runs to 16 residues. Trimming stripped 6 bases from V and 0 bases from J, with 17 bases between. CDR3 sequence reads: CASSYDGPNHQETQYF. CDR3 coding DNA: TGTGCCAGCAGCTACGACGGACCCAACCACCAAGAGACCCAGTACTTC.

As to this clonotype: A library made for alpha chains picked up this beta chain off target, so its size means little. J is TRBJ1-6 and V is TRBV5-1; TRBD1 might be the D (5 bases). The V end lost 7 bases, the J end lost 8 bases, and 16 bases lay between the germline ends. This CDR3 contains 14 residues. The V gene's germline CDR1 is SGHRS and CDR2 YFSETQ. The DNA for the CDR3 is TGCGCCAGCCGCACCGGGACCGCTTATTCACCCCTCCACTTT. Translating gives CASRTGTAYSPLHF.

A remark on this clonotype: The library was designed around alpha chains, so this beta chain is a stray read whose abundance carries little weight. The chain carries TRBV15 and TRBJ2-2; D remains ambiguous. The CDR3 is 12 residues long. Germline CDR1 is LNHNV and CDR2 is YYDKDF (reference sequence). The V gene lost 4 bases and the J gene lost 2 bases, with 2 bases spanning the gap. The CDR3 reads CATSTNTGELFF. The CDR3 DNA sequence: TGTGCCACCAGCACTAACACCGGGGAGCTGTTTTTT. The full variable domain, rest sourced from reference TRBV15 and TRBJ2-2, is DAMVIQNPRYQVTQFGKPVTLSCSQTLNHNVMYWYQQKSSQAPKLLFHYYDKDFNNEADTPDNFQSRRPNTSFCFLDIRSPGLGDTAMYLCATSTNTGELFFGEGSRLTVL.

A note on this clonotype: This beta chain turned up in a library designed for alpha chains; as an off-target read, its abundance says little. CDR3 protein: CASSQPGTANTIYF. The CDR3, as DNA: TGTGCCAGCAGCCAACCCGGGACTGCGAACACCATATATTTT. The chain recombines TRBV4-2 with TRBJ1-3; perhaps TRBD1 as D (5 bases). CDR1 is LGHNA and CDR2 is YNFKEQ in the germline V gene. The CDR3 loop spans 14 amino acids. The ends were cut back, 2 bases at V and 7 bases at J, with 12 bases in the middle.

As for this clonotype: The library was prepared for alpha chains; this beta chain is a stray read, so its frequency means little. The rearrangement links TRBV7-9 to TRBJ2-5, with 9 bases identical to TRBD2. CDR1 is SEHNR, CDR2 FQNEAQ, per germline (reference sequence). There are 15 residues in the CDR3. Trimming took 7 bases from V and 1 from J; bases not matched to a gene: 7. The CDR3 region has the DNA TGTGCCAGCAACCAGGGAGCGGGAGGCCAAGAGACCCAGTACTTC. The encoded protein is CASNQGAGGQETQYF.

With respect to this clonotype: This beta chain turned up in a library designed for alpha chains; as an off-target read, its abundance says little. The genes are TRBV6-6 and TRBJ2-1, with D tentatively TRBD2 (5 bases). Germline V gives CDR1 MNHNY, CDR2 SVGAGI (reference sequence). The CDR3 has 17 amino acids. The ends were cut back, 6 bases at V and 0 bases at J, with 18 bases in the middle. The DNA for the CDR3 is TGTGCCAGCAGGTCGAGGGCGGCGAGTAGCTCCTACAATGAGCAGTTCTTC. It codes for CASRSRAASSSYNEQFF.

Regarding this clonotype: As an off-target read in a library built for alpha chains, this beta chain has a frequency of little significance. The CDR3 bases are TGCGCCAGCAGCTTGTTCCCAAACTCTGGGGCCAACGTCCTGACTTTC. Encoded protein: CASSLFPNSGANVLTF. This rearrangement joins TRBV5-1 to TRBJ2-6; no reliable D call. Trimming removed 1 base at V and 0 bases at J, with 8 bases between. The CDR3 is 16 residues long. Germline loops: CDR1 SGHRS, CDR2 YFSETQ.

This clonotype was detected a few times. A library made for alpha chains picked up this beta chain off target, so its size means little. The CDR3 nucleotides are TGCAGCGCCTCCGGAAGGTCCTACACTGAAGCTTTCTTT. It codes for CSASGRSYTEAFF. The chain links TRBV29-1 to TRBJ1-1; D remains ambiguous. Deletions cut 7 bases from V and 3 bases from J, with 15 bases between. Germline CDR1 SQVTM, CDR2 ANQGSEA. This CDR3 has 13 amino acids.

With respect to this clonotype: This beta chain represents an off-target read in a library built for alpha chains; its size is of limited meaning. The chain links TRBV7-2 to TRBJ2-3; 10 bases match TRBD2. Germline CDR1 SGHTA, CDR2 FQGNSA. The junction had 16 bases not matched to a gene; V was cut back by 5 bases and J by 5 bases. The CDR3 consists of 18 residues. The CDR3 DNA sequence: TGTGCCAGCAGCCCTTTTGGAGGAGCGGGGGGGCCGAGAGATACGCAGTATTTT. This encodes CASSPFGGAGGPRDTQYF.